This T cell receptor beta chain was sequenced in a study of T cells after yellow fever vaccination. The study, taken as a whole, reports: Abundant clonotypes (contaminants from the bulk population) could be present in FACS-sorted repertoires.

Trimming cost V 2 bases and J 3 bases, with 14 bases left between them. This CDR3 region has 15 residues. This clonotype showed up many times. What it binds is unknown. Via MiXCR, TCRdb re-called the 5' RACE reads, giving one row per CDR3 protein. Counted here are roughly 120,000 distinct CDR3 sequences, 7.4% occurring once; the ten biggest clones make up roughly 2.6%. The chain uses TRBV12-3 or TRBV12-4 and TRBJ2-7, with D maybe TRBD2 (7 bases). The sample consisted of CD4+ T cells sorted from PBMCs, taken about 10 days after the first yellow fever vaccination. The TCR sequence derives from a man between 18 and 29 years old who received the YFV17D yellow fever vaccine. The CDR3 spells CASSLRWGGLYEQYF. The CDR3 coding sequence is TGTGCCAGCAGTTTAAGGTGGGGGGGCCTCTACGAGCAGTACTTC.